The 26 T cell receptor beta chains below all came from one sample that was sequenced in a study of blood T cell repertoires in COVID-19. Using immunoSEQ multiplex PCR, the repertoire was profiled, and TCRdb retains in-frame clones only, with some absent. The sample lists under 300,000 clones, approximately 82% occurring once. The specimen was peripheral blood. The receptors stem from a young man who had recovered from COVID-19.

This clone was observed a single time. V gene TRBV28 combines with J gene TRBJ2-1; TRBD2 agrees at 13 bases. J lost 0 bases, V lost 8 bases, and 7 bases had no gene match. Germline assignment: CDR1 MDHEN and CDR2 SYDVKM. The length of the CDR3 is 17 residues. The CDR3 reads CASGGLAGQGSYNEQFF. CDR3 in DNA: TGTGCCAGCGGGGGACTAGCGGGGCAGGGCTCCTACAATGAGCAGTTCTTC. Full variable domain (rest looked up from reference TRBV28 and TRBJ2-1): DVKVTQSSRYLVKRTGEKVFLECVQDMDHENMFWYRQDPGLGLRLIYFSYDVKMKEKGDIPEGYSVSREKKERFSLILESASTNQTSMYLCASGGLAGQGSYNEQFFGPGTRLTVL.

CDR3 DNA sequence: TGTGCCAGCTCACGGAGCGATGAGCAGTTCTTC. This translates into CASSRSDEQFF. This chain links TRBV18 with TRBJ2-1, with D unresolved. Trimming took off 4 bases at V and 8 bases at J, with 6 bases between the two ends. CDR1 is KGHSH, CDR2 LQKENI, per germline. The CDR3 extends over 11 amino acids.

The chain has TRBV7-8 and TRBJ1-5, with D possibly TRBD1 on 6 matching bases. The V end was cut by 5 bases, the J end by 5 bases, with 16 bases between. CDR3 length: 15 amino acids. Germline CDR1 SGHVS, CDR2 FQNEAQ. CDR3 DNA sequence: TGTGCCAGCAGCGGCTCCAGGGGACCCGATCAGCCCCAGCATTTT. It yields the protein CASSGSRGPDQPQHF.

Concerning this clone: The junction departs from germline at one end; a sequencing error may be responsible. The V call is TRBV2, the J call TRBJ2-1; D unresolved. The length of the CDR3 is 10 residues. Germline CDR1 reads SNHLY; CDR2 reads FYNNEI. The CDR3 loop is CASSFNEQFF. CDR3 in DNA: TGTGCCAGCTCCTTCAATGAGCAGTTCTTC.

This chain uses TRBV7-9 with TRBJ1-1; no definite D call. In germline, CDR1 is SEHNR, CDR2 FQNEAQ (reference sequence). The V end lost 3 bases, the J end lost 1 base, and 6 bases lay between the germline ends. The CDR3 has 13 residues. For the CDR3, the DNA is TGTGCCAGCAGCTTGGAGAAGAACACTGAAGCTTTCTTT. Its translation is CASSLEKNTEAFF.

This rearrangement joins TRBV7-6 to TRBJ2-6; D remains ambiguous. The CDR3 runs 12 residues. Per germline, CDR1 SGHVS and CDR2 FNYEAQ. V was pared by 8 bases and J by 4 bases, with 6 bases between. The CDR3 DNA sequence: TGTGCCAGCTCTAAGGGGGCCAACGTCCTGACTTTC. Protein product: CASSKGANVLTF.

V usage is TRBV9 and J usage is TRBJ1-3; TRBD1 matches 8 bases. Germline CDR1 and CDR2: SGDLS and YYNGEE. V was clipped by 3 bases and J by 4 bases; unmatched bases: 6. This CDR3 has 15 residues. CDR3 in amino acids: CASSGSTGGGNTIYF. The CDR3, as DNA: TGTGCCAGCAGCGGATCAACAGGGGGAGGAAACACCATATATTTT.

The gene calls are TRBV18 and TRBJ2-2; tentatively, D is TRBD1 (7 bases). The CDR3 consists of 14 residues. The ends were cut back, 8 bases at V and 4 bases at J, with 14 bases in the middle. CDR1 KGHSH and CDR2 LQKENI come from the germline V gene. CDR3 bases: TGTGCCAGCACTCCAGGGGGAGGCACCGGGGAGCTGTTTTTT. The encoded protein is CASTPGGGTGELFF. The complete variable domain, with remaining parts taken from reference TRBV18 and TRBJ2-2, reads NAGVMQNPRHLVRRRGQEARLRCSPMKGHSHVYWYRQLPEEGLKFMVYLQKENIIDESGMPKERFSAEFPKEGPSILRIQQVVRGDSAAYFCASTPGGGTGELFFGEGSRLTVL.

The chain employs TRBV19 and TRBJ1-5; D gene unclear. Germline V gene data show CDR1 as LNHDA and CDR2 as SQIVND (reference sequence). V lost 5 bases, J lost 0 bases, and 8 bases lay in between. The CDR3 has 14 residues. The CDR3 DNA follows: TGTGCCAGTAGTCCCCTAAGTAGCAATCAGCCCCAGCATTTT. It codes for CASSPLSSNQPQHF.

V and J are TRBV7-2 and TRBJ2-3; 8 positions agree with TRBD2. Per germline, CDR1 SGHTA and CDR2 FQGNSA. CDR3 length: 15 amino acids. Germline trimming cut 2 bases from V and 4 bases from J; bases unmatched to any gene: 5. The DNA of the CDR3 is TGTGCCAGCAGCTTACTCCGGGGGGGGTCAGATACGCAGTATTTT. This sequence encodes CASSLLRGGSDTQYF.

The chain links TRBV6-5 to TRBJ2-1; 9 bases agree with TRBD1. There are 14 residues in the CDR3. With 6 bases clipped from V and 10 bases from J, the junction kept 10 bases outside the gene matches. Germline V gene sequence: CDR1 MNHEY, CDR2 SVGAGI. The CDR3 DNA sequence: TGTGCCAGCAGCCGGGACAGGGCCCAAGGGGAGCAGTTCTTC. Its translation is CASSRDRAQGEQFF.

The CDR3 loop is CASSLARVNTEAFF. As DNA, the CDR3 is TGTGCCAGCAGTTTGGCCAGGGTGAACACTGAAGCTTTCTTT. The chain recombines TRBV28 with TRBJ1-1; D may be TRBD1 (5 bases). Germline V gene sequence: CDR1 MDHEN, CDR2 SYDVKM. Trimming left V 3 bases short and J 0 bases short, with 8 bases between. The CDR3 has 14 residues.

The chain combines TRBV7-9 with TRBJ1-6; 9 nucleotides align to TRBD1. The V gene end was trimmed by 5 bases and the J gene end by 7 bases; junction bases not matched to a gene: 3. The germline V gene encodes CDR1 SEHNR and CDR2 FQNEAQ (reference sequence). The CDR3 runs 14 residues. DNA for the CDR3: TGTGCCAGCAGCACCGGGACAGGGAATTCACCCCTCCACTTT. Translating it yields CASSTGTGNSPLHF.

About this clone itself: The sample contains more than one DNA sequence encoding this CDR3. V and J are TRBV7-3 and TRBJ1-2; TRBD1 matches 10 bases. After removal of 5 bases from V and 8 bases from J, the junction contained 5 bases not matched to a gene. This CDR3 is 13 amino acids long. Germline assignment: CDR1 SGHTA and CDR2 FQGTGA. CDR3 bases: TGTGCCAGCAGCCCGGGACAGGGGAGGGGCTACACCTTC. Protein product: CASSPGQGRGYTF.

In nucleotides, the CDR3 is TGTGCCAGCAGCCCAAGGACAGGGTTGAGAGAGACCCAGTACTTC. This codes for CASSPRTGLRETQYF. The rearrangement links TRBV7-3 to TRBJ2-5; 8 nucleotides line up with TRBD1. Looked up from germline, CDR1 is SGHTA and CDR2 is FQGTGA. Trimming at V came to 5 bases and at J to 4 bases, leaving 9 bases not matched to a gene. There are 15 residues in the CDR3.

This clone was seen once. J is TRBJ2-5 and V is TRBV5-1; 8 bases align to TRBD2. Trimming took 4 bases from V and 3 from J; bases not matched to a gene: 8. This CDR3 has 15 amino acids. CDR1 and CDR2 (germline): SGHRS, YFSETQ. The CDR3, as DNA: TGCGCCAGCAGCCCGGGACTGCGGGGGGAAGAGACCCAGTACTTC. This sequence encodes CASSPGLRGEETQYF.

This rearrangement joins TRBV7-9 to TRBJ2-5, with D uncertain. V lost 2 bases, J lost 4 bases, and 8 bases lay in between. The germline V gene encodes CDR1 SEHNR and CDR2 FQNEAQ (reference sequence). The CDR3 runs 13 residues. CDR3 sequence: CASSLPEPETQYF. CDR3 nucleotide sequence: TGTGCCAGCAGCTTACCCGAGCCAGAGACCCAGTACTTC.

V is TRBV21-1 and J is TRBJ1-4. TRBV21-1 is designated a pseudogene. The length of the CDR3 is 17 residues. Here the CDR3 DNA reads TGTGCCAGCAGCAACCCCTACGTCCCTGCAACTAATGAAAAACTGTTTTTT. It yields the protein CASSNPYVPATNEKLFF.

The chain recombines TRBV5-8 with TRBJ1-1; D is unclear. Trimming took off 0 bases at V and 1 base at J, with 7 bases between the two ends. Germline loops: CDR1 SGHTS, CDR2 YDEGEE. The CDR3 loop spans 14 amino acids. The CDR3 sequence: CASSLESRNTEAFF. CDR3 coding DNA: TGTGCCAGCAGCTTGGAGAGCCGGAACACTGAAGCTTTCTTT.

J is TRBJ2-3 and V is TRBV2; the D is unclear. This CDR3 is 14 amino acids long. CDR1 is SNHLY, CDR2 FYNNEI, per germline. Between the trimmed V and J ends, which lost 3 bases and 5 bases, there was a span of 12 bases. The CDR3 nucleotides read TGTGCCAGCAGTGATTGGGCCCGGTTAGATACGCAGTATTTT. As protein: CASSDWARLDTQYF.

This chain connects TRBV7-9 to TRBJ1-3, with no clear D. The CDR3 contains 15 residues. From germline, CDR1 is SEHNR and CDR2 FQNEAQ (reference sequence). The V end lost 0 bases, the J end lost 3 bases, and 9 bases lay between the germline ends. CDR3 sequence reads: CASSLAAGIGNTIYF. Here the CDR3 DNA reads TGTGCCAGCAGCTTAGCAGCGGGGATTGGAAACACCATATATTTT.

This clone was observed at least ten times. Here the CDR3 reads CASTPRGSERNTIYF. The CDR3 DNA reads TGTGCCAGCACCCCAAGGGGGAGCGAAAGAAACACCATATATTTT. V gene TRBV7-9 combines with J gene TRBJ1-3; tentatively, D is TRBD1 (6 bases). CDR1 is SEHNR and CDR2 is FQNEAQ in the germline V gene (reference sequence). The V end lost 7 bases, the J end lost 5 bases, and 18 bases lay between the germline ends. The CDR3 spans 15 residues.

The chain uses TRBV10-1 and TRBJ2-3; no reliable D call. CDR1 and CDR2 from the germline V gene are WNHNN and SYGVQD (reference sequence). V shed 2 bases and J shed 1 base, with 7 bases lying between them. The CDR3 is 14 amino acids. The CDR3 nucleotides read TGCGCCAGCAGTGAGGCGTTTGGCACAGATACGCAGTATTTT. Amino acids: CASSEAFGTDTQYF.

V usage is TRBV2 and J usage is TRBJ1-5; D not certain. V was shortened by 3 bases and J by 0 bases, with 6 bases between the two germline ends. The CDR3 has 14 residues. Germline loops: CDR1 SNHLY, CDR2 FYNNEI. The CDR3 DNA reads as TGTGCCAGCAGTGATATTAGTAGCAATCAGCCCCAGCATTTT. This encodes CASSDISSNQPQHF.

This rearrangement joins TRBV27 to TRBJ2-2; 8 bases fit TRBD2. The germline V gene has CDR1 MNHEY and CDR2 SMNVEV (reference sequence). J gave up 6 bases and V 7 bases, and 10 bases lay outside the gene matches. The CDR3 sequence is 15 residues long. The CDR3 bases are TGTGCCAGCATCTCTCGCGGGGGGTCCTCCGGGGAGCTGTTTTTT. Its protein product is CASISRGGSSGELFF.

The V and J genes are TRBV5-1 and TRBJ1-1, with 9 nucleotides matching TRBD1. Losses at the gene ends were 3 bases for V and 3 bases for J; bases not matched to a gene: 9. Germline-derived CDR1 and CDR2 are SGHRS and YFSETQ. CDR3 length: 16 amino acids. The DNA of the CDR3 is TGCGCCAGCAGCTCACGGGGACAGGGTCGGGACACTGAAGCTTTCTTT. As protein: CASSSRGQGRDTEAFF.